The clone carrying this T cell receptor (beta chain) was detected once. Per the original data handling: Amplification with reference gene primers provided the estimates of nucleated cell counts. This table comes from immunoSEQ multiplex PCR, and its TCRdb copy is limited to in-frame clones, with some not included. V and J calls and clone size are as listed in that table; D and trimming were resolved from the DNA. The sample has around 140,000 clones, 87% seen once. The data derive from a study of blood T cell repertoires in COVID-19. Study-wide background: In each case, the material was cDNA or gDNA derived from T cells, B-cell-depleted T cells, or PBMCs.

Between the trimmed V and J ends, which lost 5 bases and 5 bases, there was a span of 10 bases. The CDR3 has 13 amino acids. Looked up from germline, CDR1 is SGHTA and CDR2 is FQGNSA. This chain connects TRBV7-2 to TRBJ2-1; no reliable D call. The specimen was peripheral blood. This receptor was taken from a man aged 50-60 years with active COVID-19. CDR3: CASSPTRDNEQFF. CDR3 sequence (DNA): TGTGCCAGCAGCCCCACTCGAGACAATGAGCAGTTCTTC.